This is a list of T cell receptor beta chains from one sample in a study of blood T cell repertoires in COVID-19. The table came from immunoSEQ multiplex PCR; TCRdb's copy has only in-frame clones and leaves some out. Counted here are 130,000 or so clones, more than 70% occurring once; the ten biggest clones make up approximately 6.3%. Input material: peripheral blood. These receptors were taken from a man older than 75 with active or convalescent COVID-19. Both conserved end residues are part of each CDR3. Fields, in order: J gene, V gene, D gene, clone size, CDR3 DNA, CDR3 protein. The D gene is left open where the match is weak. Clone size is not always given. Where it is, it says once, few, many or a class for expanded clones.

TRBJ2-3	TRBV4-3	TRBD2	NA	TGCGCCAGCAGCCAAGTCCGCGGGGGGGCAGATACGCAGTATTTT	CASSQVRGGADTQYF
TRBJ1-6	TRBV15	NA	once	TGTGCCACCAGCAGACGAGGTGCAGTGTCGAATTCACCCCTCCACTTT	CATSRRGAVSNSPLHF
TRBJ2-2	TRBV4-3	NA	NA	TGCGCCAGCTCCTTACAGGACAACACCGGGGAGCTGTTTTTT	CASSLQDNTGELFF
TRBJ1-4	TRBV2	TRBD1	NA	TGTGCCAGCAGTCGTTTCGGACAGGGAGGAGAAAAACTGTTTTTT	CASSRFGQGGEKLFF
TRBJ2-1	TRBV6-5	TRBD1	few	TGTGCCAGCACTCAGGGGGCGGTTGGCAATGAGCAGTTCTTC	CASTQGAVGNEQFF
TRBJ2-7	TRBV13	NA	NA	TGTGCCAGCAGCTTAGCGGGGGAGCAGTACTTC	CASSLAGEQYF
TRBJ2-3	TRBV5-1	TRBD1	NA	TGCGCCAGCAGAGGACAGGGCCTCACAGATACGCAGTATTTT	CASRGQGLTDTQYF
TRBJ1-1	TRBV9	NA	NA	TGTGCCAGCAGCGTAGGGACAGCTAACACTGAAGCTTTCTTT	CASSVGTANTEAFF
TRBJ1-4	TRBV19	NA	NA	TGTGCCAGTAGGCAACAGGCTTCTAATGAAAAACTGTTTTTT	CASRQQASNEKLFF
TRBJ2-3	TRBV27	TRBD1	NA	TGTGCCAGCAGTTTATCGGGGACAGGGGCTCGCTTCAGAGCAGATACGCAGTATTTT	CASSLSGTGARFRADTQYF
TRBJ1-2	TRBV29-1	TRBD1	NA	TGCAGCGGGCTGACGGGACAGGGTAAATCCGGCTACACCTTC	CSGLTGQGKSGYTF
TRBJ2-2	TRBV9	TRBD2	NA	TGTGCCAGCAGCCCCCGGACTAGCGGGGGGGTTGGGGAGCTGTTTTTT	CASSPRTSGGVGELFF